This T cell receptor (beta chain) was found in a study of blood T cell repertoires in COVID-19. Study summary: PBMCs, B-cell-depleted T cells, or T cells provided the cDNA or gDNA that made up the material.

This CDR3 has 13 residues. The V end lost 4 bases, the J end lost 0 bases, and 6 bases lay between the germline ends. The V gene's germline CDR1 is SQVTM and CDR2 ANQGSEA. Per the original methods: The authors estimated nucleated cell counts from reference gene primer amplification. Measured with immunoSEQ multiplex PCR; TCRdb has only the in-frame clones, and not every one. That table is the source of V, J and clone size, and D and trimming were worked out from the DNA. The sample has around 190,000 clones; about 88% are singletons. The chain joins TRBV29-1 to TRBJ1-4, with a tentative D call TRBD1 (6 bases). The sample consisted of peripheral blood. The receptor comes from a man between 18 and 35 years old who had recovered from COVID-19. CDR3 in amino acids: CSVGGPTNEKLFF. CDR3 nucleotides: TGCAGCGTTGGGGGGCCAACTAATGAAAAACTGTTTTTT.